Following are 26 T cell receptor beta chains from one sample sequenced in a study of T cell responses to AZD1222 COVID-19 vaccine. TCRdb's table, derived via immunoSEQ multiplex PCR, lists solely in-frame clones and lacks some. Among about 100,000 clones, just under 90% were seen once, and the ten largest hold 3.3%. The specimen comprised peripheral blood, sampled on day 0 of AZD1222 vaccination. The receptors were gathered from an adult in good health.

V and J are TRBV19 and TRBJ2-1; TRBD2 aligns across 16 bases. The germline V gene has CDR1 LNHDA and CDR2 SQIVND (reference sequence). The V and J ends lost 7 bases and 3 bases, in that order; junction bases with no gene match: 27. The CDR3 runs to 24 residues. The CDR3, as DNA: TGTGCCAGTACCGGGACAGGGAGTTTTTCCCGCCCGGGACTAGCGGGGGGGAACTACAATGAGCAGTTCTTC. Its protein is CASTGTGSFSRPGLAGGNYNEQFF.

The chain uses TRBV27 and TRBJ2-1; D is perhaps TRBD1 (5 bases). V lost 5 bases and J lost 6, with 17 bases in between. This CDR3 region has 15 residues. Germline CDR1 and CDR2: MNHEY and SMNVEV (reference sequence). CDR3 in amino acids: CASSPQTVRANEQFF. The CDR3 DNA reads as TGTGCCAGCAGTCCACAGACAGTCCGTGCCAATGAGCAGTTCTTC.

CDR3: CASSLLAGVDTQYF. Here the CDR3 DNA reads TGTGCCAGCAGCTTACTTGCGGGGGTAGATACGCAGTATTTT. The V gene is TRBV7-3, the J gene TRBJ2-3; 7 nucleotides align to TRBD2. The germline V gene has CDR1 SGHTA and CDR2 FQGTGA. J was trimmed by 5 bases and V by 2 bases; bases with no gene match: 4. The CDR3 consists of 14 residues.

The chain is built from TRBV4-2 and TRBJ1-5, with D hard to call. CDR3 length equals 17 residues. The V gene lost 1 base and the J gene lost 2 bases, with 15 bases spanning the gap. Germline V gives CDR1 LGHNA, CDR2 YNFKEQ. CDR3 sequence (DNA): TGTGCCAGCAGCCAAGTGGATGGGATCCGGGGCAATCAGCCCCAGCATTTT. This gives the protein CASSQVDGIRGNQPQHF.

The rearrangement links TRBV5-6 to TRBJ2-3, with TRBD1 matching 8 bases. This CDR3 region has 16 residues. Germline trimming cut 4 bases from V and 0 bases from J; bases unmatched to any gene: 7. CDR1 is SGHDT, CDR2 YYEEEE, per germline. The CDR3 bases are TGTGCCAGCAGCCGATCCGGGACAGGCAGCACAGATACGCAGTATTTT. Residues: CASSRSGTGSTDTQYF.

The CDR3 loop reads CASSYWGSSHSYNEQFF. In DNA form, the CDR3 reads TGTGCCAGCAGTTACTGGGGCTCCTCCCACTCCTACAATGAGCAGTTCTTC. V gene TRBV6-2 or TRBV6-3 combines with J gene TRBJ2-1, with TRBD1 as a possible D gene (5 bases). This CDR3 spans 17 amino acids. The V end lost 1 base, the J end lost 0 bases, and 13 bases lay between the germline ends. CDR1 and CDR2 (germline): MNHEY, SVGEGT.

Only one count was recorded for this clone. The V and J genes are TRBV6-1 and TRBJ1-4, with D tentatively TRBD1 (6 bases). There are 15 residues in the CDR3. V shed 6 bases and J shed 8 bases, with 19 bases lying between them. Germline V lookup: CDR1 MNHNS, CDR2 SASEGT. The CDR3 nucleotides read TGTGCCAGCAGGCTTACAGGGTATGGCCAGGAAAAACTGTTTTTT. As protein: CASRLTGYGQEKLFF.

The CDR3 spells CASSVAQSYGYTF. The DNA for the CDR3 is TGTGCCAGCAGCGTAGCACAGAGCTATGGCTACACCTTC. This sequence joins TRBV9 and TRBJ1-2, with D uncertain. The CDR3 extends over 13 amino acids. Trimming shortened V by 0 bases and J by 4 bases, and 7 bases separated the two germline ends. The germline V gene encodes CDR1 SGDLS and CDR2 YYNGEE.

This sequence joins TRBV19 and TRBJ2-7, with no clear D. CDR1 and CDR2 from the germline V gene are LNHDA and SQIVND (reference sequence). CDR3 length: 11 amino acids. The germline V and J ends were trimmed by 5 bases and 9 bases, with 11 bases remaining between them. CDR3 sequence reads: CASSLAETQYF. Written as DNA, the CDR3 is TGTGCCAGTAGTCTCGCGGAGACGCAGTACTTC.

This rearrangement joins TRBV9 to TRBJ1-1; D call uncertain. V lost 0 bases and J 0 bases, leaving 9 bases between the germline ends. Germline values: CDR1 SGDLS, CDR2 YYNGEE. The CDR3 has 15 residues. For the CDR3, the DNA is TGTGCCAGCAGCGTAGAAGGTCGTTTGAACACTGAAGCTTTCTTT. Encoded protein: CASSVEGRLNTEAFF. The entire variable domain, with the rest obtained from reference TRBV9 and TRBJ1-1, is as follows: DSGVTQTPKHLITATGQRVTLRCSPRSGDLSVYWYQQSLDQGLQFLIQYYNGEERAKGNILERFSAQQFPDLHSELNLSSLELGDSALYFCASSVEGRLNTEAFFGQGTRLTVV.

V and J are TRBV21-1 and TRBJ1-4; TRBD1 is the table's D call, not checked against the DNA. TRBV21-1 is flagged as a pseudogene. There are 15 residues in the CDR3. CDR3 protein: CASSMTGTGGQKLFF. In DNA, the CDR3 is TGTGCCAGCAGCATGACCGGGACAGGGGGCCAAAAACTGTTTTTT.

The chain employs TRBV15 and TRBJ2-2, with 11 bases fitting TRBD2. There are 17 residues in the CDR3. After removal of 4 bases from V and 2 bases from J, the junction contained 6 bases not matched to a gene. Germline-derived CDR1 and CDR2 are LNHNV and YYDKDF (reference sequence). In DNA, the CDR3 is TGTGCCACCAGCAAAGGACTAGCGGGTCTAAACACCGGGGAGCTGTTTTTT. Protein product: CATSKGLAGLNTGELFF.

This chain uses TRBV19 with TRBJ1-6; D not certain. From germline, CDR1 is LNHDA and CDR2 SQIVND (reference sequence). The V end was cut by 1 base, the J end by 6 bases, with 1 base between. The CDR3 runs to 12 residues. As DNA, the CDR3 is TGTGCCAGTAGTATAGTTAATTCACCCCTCCACTTT. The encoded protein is CASSIVNSPLHF. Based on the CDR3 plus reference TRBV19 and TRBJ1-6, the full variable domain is DGGITQSPKYLFRKEGQNVTLSCEQNLNHDAMYWYRQDPGQGLRLIYYSQIVNDFQKGDIAEGYSVSREKKESFPLTVTSAQKNPTAFYLCASSIVNSPLHFGNGTRLTVT.

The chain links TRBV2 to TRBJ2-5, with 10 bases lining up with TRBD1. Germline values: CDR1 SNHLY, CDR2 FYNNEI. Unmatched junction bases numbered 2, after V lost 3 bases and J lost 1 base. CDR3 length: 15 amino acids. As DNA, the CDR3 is TGTGCCAGCAGTGAGGACAGGGGGGCCCAAGAGACCCAGTACTTC. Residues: CASSEDRGAQETQYF. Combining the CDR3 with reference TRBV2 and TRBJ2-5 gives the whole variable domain EPEVTQTPSHQVTQMGQEVILRCVPISNHLYFYWYRQILGQKVEFLVSFYNNEISEKSEIFDDQFSVERPDGSNFTLKIRSTKLEDSAMYFCASSEDRGAQETQYFGPGTRLLVL.

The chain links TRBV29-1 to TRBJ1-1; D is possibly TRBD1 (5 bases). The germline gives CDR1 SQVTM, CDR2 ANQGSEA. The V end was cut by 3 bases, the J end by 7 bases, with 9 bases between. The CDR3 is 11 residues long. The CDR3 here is CSVDSQDEAFF. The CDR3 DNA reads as TGCAGCGTTGATTCACAGGATGAAGCTTTCTTT.

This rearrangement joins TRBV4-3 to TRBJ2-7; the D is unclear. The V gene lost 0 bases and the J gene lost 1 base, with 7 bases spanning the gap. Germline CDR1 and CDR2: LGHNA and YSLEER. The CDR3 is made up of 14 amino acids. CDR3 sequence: CASSQDQNSYEQYF. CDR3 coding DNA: TGCGCCAGCAGCCAAGATCAAAATTCCTACGAGCAGTACTTC.

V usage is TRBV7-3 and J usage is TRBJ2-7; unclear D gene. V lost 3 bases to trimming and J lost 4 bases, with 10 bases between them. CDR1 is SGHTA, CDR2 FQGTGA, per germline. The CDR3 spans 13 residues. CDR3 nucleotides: TGTGCCAGCAGCTTTTCCAGAGGATACGAGCAGTACTTC. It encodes CASSFSRGYEQYF.

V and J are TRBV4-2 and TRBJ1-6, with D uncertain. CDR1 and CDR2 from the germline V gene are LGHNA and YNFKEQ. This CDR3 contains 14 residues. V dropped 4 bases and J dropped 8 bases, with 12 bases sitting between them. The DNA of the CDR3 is TGTGCCAGCAGCCCCCCAGTCATGTATTCACCCCTCCACTTT. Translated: CASSPPVMYSPLHF.

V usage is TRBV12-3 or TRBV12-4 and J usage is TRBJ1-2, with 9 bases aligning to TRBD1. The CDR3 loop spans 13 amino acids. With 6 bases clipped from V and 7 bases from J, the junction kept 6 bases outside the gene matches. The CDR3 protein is CASSKDRGAGYTF. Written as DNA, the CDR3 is TGTGCCAGCAGCAAGGACAGGGGAGCTGGCTACACCTTC.

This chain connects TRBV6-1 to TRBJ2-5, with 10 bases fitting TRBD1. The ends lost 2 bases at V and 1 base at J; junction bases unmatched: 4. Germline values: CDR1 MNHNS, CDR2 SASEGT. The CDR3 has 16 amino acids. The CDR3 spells CASSEMDRGFQETQYF. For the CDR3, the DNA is TGTGCCAGCAGTGAAATGGACAGGGGGTTCCAAGAGACCCAGTACTTC.

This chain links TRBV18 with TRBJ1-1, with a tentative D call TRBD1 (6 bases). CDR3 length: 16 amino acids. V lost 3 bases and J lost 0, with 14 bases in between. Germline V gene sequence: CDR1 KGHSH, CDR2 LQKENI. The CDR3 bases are TGTGCCAGCTCACCGAAAGGACAGACAATGAACACTGAAGCTTTCTTT. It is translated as CASSPKGQTMNTEAFF.

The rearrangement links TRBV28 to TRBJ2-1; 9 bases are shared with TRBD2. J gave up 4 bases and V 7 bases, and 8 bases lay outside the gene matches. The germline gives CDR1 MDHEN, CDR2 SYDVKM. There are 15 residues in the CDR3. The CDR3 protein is CASKGAGGQYNEQFF. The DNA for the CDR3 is TGTGCCAGCAAGGGAGCGGGGGGCCAATACAATGAGCAGTTCTTC.

CDR3 bases: TGTGCCAGCACCCAGCAGTACAATGAGCAGTTCTTC. Encoded protein: CASTQQYNEQFF. This chain links TRBV12-3 or TRBV12-4 with TRBJ2-1; D not certain. The CDR3 sequence is 12 residues long. Trimming removed 7 bases at V and 4 bases at J, with 8 bases between.

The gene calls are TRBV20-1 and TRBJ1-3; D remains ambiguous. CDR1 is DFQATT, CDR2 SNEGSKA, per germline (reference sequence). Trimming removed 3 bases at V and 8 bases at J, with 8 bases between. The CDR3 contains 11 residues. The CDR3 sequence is CSARRDYTIYF. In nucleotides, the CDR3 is TGCAGTGCTAGGCGCGACTACACCATATATTTT.

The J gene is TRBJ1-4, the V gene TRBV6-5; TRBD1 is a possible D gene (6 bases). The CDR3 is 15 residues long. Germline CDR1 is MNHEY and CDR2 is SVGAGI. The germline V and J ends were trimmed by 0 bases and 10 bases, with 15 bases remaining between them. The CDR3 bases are TGTGCCAGCAGTTACTCTACCGGGACACTGGGAAAACTGTTTTTT. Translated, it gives CASSYSTGTLGKLFF.

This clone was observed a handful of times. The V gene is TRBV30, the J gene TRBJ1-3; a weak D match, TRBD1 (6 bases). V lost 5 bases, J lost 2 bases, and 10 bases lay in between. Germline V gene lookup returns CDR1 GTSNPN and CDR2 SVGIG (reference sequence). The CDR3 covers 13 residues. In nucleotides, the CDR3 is TGTGCCTGGGAGGGGGACACTGGAAACACCATATATTTT. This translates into CAWEGDTGNTIYF.